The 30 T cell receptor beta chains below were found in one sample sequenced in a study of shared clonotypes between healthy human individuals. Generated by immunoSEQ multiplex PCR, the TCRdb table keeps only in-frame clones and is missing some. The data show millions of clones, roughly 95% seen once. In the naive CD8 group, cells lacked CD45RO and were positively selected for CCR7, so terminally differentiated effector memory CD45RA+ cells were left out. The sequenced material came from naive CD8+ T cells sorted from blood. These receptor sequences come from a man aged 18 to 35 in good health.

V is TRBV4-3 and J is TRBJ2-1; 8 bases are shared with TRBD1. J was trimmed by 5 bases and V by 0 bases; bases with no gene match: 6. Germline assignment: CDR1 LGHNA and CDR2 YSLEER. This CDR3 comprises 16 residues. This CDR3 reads CASSQDPRTGNNEQFF. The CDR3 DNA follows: TGCGCCAGCAGCCAAGATCCGAGGACAGGGAACAATGAGCAGTTCTTC.

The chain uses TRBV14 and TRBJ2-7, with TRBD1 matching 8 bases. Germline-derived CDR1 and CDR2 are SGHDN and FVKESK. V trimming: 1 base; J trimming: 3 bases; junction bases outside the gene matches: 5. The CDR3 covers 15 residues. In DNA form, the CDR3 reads TGTGCCAGCAGCCAAGGGACAGGGAAGATCTACGAGCAGTACTTC. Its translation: CASSQGTGKIYEQYF.

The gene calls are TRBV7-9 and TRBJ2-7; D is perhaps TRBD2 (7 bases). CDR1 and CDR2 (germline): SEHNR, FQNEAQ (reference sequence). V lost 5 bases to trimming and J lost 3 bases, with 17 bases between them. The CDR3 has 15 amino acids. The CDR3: CASSRTGGLGYEQYF. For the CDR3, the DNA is TGTGCCAGCAGCAGAACCGGGGGGCTAGGCTACGAGCAGTACTTC.

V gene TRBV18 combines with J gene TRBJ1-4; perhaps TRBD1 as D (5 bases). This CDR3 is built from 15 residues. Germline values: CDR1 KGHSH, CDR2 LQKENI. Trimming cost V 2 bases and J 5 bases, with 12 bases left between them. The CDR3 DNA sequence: TGTGCCAGCTCACCAGACAGTCGGGGGAATGAAAAACTGTTTTTT. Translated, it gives CASSPDSRGNEKLFF.

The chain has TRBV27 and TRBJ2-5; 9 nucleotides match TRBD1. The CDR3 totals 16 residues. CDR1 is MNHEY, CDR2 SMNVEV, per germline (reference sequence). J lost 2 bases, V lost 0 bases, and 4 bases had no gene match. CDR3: CASSLSGTGSQETQYF. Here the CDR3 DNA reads TGTGCCAGCAGTTTATCGGGGACAGGGTCACAAGAGACCCAGTACTTC.

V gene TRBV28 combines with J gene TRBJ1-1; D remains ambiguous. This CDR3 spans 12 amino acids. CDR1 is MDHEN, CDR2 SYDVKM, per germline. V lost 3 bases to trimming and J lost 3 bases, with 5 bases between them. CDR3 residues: CASSLEDTEAFF. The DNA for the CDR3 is TGTGCCAGCAGTTTGGAGGACACTGAAGCTTTCTTT.

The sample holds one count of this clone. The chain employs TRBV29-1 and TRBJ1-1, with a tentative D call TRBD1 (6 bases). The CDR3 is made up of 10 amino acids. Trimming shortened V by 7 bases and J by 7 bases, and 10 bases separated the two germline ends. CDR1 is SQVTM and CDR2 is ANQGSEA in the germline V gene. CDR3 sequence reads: CSGQEDEAFF. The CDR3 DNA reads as TGCAGCGGACAGGAGGATGAAGCTTTCTTT.

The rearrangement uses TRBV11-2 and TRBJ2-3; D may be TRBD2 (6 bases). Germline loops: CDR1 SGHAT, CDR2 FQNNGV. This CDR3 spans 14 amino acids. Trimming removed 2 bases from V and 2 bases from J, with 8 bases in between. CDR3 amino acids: CASSLRGFTDTQYF. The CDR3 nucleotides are TGTGCCAGCAGCTTACGGGGGTTCACAGATACGCAGTATTTT.

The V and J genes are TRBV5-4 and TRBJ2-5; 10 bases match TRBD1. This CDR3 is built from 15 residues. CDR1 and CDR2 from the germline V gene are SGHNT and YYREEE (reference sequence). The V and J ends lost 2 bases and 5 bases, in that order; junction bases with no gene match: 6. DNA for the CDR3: TGTGCCAGCAGCTTCAGGGACAGGGGCATGGAGACCCAGTACTTC. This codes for CASSFRDRGMETQYF.

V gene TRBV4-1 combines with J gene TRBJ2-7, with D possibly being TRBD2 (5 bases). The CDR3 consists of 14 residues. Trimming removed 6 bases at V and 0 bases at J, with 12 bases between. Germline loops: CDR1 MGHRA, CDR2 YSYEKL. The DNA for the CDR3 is TGCGCCAGCAGTTTCGACTACCCCTCCTACGAGCAGTACTTC. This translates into CASSFDYPSYEQYF.

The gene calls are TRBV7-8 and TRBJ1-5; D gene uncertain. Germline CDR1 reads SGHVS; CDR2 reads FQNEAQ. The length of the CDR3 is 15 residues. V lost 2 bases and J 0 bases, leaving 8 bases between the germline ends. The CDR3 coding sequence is TGTGCCAGCAGCTTATCGGGGAATAGCAATCAGCCCCAGCATTTT. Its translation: CASSLSGNSNQPQHF.

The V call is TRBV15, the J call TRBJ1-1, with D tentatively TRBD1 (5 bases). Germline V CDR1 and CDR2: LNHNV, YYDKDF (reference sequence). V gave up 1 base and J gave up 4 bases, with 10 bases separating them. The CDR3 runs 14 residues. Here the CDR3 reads CATSRVDSLTEAFF. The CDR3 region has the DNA TGTGCCACCAGCAGAGTCGACAGCCTCACTGAAGCTTTCTTT. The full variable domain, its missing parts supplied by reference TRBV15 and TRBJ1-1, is DAMVIQNPRYQVTQFGKPVTLSCSQTLNHNVMYWYQQKSSQAPKLLFHYYDKDFNNEADTPDNFQSRRPNTSFCFLDIRSPGLGDTAMYLCATSRVDSLTEAFFGQGTRLTVV.

The CDR3 sequence is CATSREDEQFF. Written as DNA, the CDR3 is TGTGCCACCAGCAGAGAGGATGAGCAGTTCTTC. This chain links TRBV15 with TRBJ2-1; D ambiguous. The germline V gene encodes CDR1 LNHNV and CDR2 YYDKDF (reference sequence). V was cut by 0 bases and J by 8 bases, with 2 bases left in between. The CDR3 loop spans 11 amino acids.

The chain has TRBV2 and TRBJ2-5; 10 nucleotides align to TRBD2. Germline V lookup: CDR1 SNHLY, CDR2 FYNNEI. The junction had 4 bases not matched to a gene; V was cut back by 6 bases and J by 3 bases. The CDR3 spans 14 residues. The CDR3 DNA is TGTGCCAGCAGGACCCTAGCGGGGGAAGAGACCCAGTACTTC. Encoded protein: CASRTLAGEETQYF.

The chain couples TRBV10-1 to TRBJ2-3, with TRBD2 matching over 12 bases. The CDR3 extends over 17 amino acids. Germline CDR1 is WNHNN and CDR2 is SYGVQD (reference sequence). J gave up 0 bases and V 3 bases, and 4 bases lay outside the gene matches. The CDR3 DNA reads TGCGCCAGCAGTGAATCGACTAGCGGGGGTAGCACAGATACGCAGTATTTT. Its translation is CASSESTSGGSTDTQYF.

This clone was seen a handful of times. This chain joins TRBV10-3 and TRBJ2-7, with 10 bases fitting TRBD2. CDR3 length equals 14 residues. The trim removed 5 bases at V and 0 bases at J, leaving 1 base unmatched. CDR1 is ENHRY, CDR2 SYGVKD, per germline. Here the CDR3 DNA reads TGTGCCATCAGTTCTAGCGGGAGCTCCTACGAGCAGTACTTC. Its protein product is CAISSSGSSYEQYF.

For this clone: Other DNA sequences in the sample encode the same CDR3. The CDR3 coding sequence is TGTGCCAGCAGTTACTCCTCGGTCTCCTACGAGCAGTACTTC. This sequence encodes CASSYSSVSYEQYF. J is TRBJ2-7 and V is TRBV6-5; D is undetermined. V was pared by 0 bases and J by 0 bases, with 6 bases between. The CDR3 extends over 14 amino acids. Germline V CDR1 and CDR2: MNHEY, SVGAGI.

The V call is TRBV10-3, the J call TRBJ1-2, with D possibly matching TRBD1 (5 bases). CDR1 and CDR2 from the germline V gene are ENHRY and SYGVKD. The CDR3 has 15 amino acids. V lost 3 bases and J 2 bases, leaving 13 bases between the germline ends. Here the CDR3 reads CAISDMGRTNYGYTF. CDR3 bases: TGTGCCATCAGTGATATGGGCAGGACAAACTATGGCTACACCTTC.

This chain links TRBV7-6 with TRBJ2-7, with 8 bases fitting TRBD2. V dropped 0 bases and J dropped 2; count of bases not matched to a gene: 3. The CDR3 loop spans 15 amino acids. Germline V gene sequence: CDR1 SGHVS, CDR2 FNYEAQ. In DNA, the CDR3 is TGTGCCAGCAGCTTAGCGTTAGCGGGACCCTACGAGCAGTACTTC. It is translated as CASSLALAGPYEQYF.

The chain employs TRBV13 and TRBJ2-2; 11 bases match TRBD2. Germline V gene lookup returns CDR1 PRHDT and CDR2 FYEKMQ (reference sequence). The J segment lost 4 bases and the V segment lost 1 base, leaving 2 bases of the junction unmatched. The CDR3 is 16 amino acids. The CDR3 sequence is CASSLVLAGATGELFF. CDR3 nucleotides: TGTGCCAGCAGCTTAGTACTAGCGGGGGCCACCGGGGAGCTGTTTTTT.

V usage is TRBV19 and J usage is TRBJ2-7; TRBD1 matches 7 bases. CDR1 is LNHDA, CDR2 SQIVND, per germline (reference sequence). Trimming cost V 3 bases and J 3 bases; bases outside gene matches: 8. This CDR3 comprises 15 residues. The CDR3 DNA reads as TGTGCCAGTAGTATTGGGACAGCCCATGACTACGAGCAGTACTTC. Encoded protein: CASSIGTAHDYEQYF.

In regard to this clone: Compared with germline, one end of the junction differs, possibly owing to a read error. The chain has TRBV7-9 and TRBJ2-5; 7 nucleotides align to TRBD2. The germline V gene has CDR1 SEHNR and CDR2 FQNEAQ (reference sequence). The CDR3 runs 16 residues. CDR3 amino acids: CTSSPRFLADQETQYF. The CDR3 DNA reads TGTACCAGCAGCCCACGATTTCTAGCGGACCAAGAGACCCAGTACTTC.

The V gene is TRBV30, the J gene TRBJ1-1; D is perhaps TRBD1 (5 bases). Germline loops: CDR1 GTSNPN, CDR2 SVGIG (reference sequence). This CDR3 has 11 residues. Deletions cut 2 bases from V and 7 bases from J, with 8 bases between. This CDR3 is CAWSPDSEAFF. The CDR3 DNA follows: TGTGCCTGGAGTCCCGACAGTGAAGCTTTCTTT.

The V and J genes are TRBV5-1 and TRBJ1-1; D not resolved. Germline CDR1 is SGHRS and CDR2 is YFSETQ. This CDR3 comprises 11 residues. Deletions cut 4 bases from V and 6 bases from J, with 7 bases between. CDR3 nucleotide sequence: TGCGCCAGCAGCGACGGGTCTGAAGCTTTCTTT. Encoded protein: CASSDGSEAFF.

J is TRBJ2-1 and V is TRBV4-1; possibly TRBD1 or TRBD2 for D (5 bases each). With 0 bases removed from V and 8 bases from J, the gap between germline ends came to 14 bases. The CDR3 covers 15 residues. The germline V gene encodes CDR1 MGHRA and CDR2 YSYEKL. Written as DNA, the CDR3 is TGCGCCAGCAGCCAAGATTGGGGGAGAATCGATGAGCAGTTCTTC. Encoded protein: CASSQDWGRIDEQFF.

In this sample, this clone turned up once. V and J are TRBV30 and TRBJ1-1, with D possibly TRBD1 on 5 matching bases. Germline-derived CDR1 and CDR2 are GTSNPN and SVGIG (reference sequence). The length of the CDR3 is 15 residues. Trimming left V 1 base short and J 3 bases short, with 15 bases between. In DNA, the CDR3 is TGTGCCTGGAGTGATGGGGGTATGTGGGACACTGAAGCTTTCTTT. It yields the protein CAWSDGGMWDTEAFF.

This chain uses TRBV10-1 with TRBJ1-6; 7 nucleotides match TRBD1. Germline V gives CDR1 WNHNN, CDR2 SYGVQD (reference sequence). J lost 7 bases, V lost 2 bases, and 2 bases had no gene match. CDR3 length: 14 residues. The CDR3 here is CASSELTGNSPLHF. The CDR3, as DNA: TGCGCCAGCAGTGAGCTGACAGGGAATTCACCCCTCCACTTT.

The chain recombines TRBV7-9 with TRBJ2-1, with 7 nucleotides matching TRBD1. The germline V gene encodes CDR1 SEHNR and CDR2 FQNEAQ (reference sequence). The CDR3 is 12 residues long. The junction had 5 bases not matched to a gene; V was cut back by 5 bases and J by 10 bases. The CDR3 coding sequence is TGTGCCAGCAGCCCCCCGACAGGGGAGCAGTTCTTC. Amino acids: CASSPPTGEQFF.

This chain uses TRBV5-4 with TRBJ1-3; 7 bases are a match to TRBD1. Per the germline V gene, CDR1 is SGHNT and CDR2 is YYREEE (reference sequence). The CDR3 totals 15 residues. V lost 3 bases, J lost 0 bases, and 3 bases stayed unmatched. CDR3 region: CASSWGQSSGNTIYF. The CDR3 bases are TGTGCCAGCAGCTGGGGACAGAGCTCTGGAAACACCATATATTTT.

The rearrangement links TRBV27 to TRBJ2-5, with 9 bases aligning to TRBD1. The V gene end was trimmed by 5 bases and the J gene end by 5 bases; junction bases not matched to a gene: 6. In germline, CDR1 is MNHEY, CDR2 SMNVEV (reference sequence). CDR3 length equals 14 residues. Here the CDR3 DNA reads TGTGCCAGCAGTACAACCGGGACAGGGGAGACCCAGTACTTC. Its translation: CASSTTGTGETQYF.